These T cell receptor beta chains were read from a single sample in a study of blood T cells in healthy people across ages. TCRdb independently ran MiXCR on the 5' RACE reads; one entry per CDR3 protein. Among 1.5 million to 2 million distinct CDR3 sequences listed, approximately 28% were seen once. The source material was blood. These receptor sequences come from a woman aged 25 to 45 in good health. Both conserved end residues are part of each CDR3. D genes are given only for firm matches. The listing skips clone size in some rows; elsewhere it reads once, few, many or a size class.

D: .
size: few
V: TRBV6-6
J: TRBJ2-6
CDR3: CASLRAGANVLTF
DNA: TGTGCCTCCCTCAGGGCTGGGGCCAACGTCCTGACTTTC

D: .
size: .
V: TRBV6-6
J: TRBJ1-5
CDR3: CASSLSQNSNQPQHF
DNA: TGTGCCAGCAGTCTCTCCCAGAATAGCAATCAGCCCCAGCATTTT

D: .
size: .
V: TRBV10-3
J: TRBJ2-7
CDR3: CAISESVGQQYF
DNA: TGTGCCATCAGTGAGTCCGTAGGGCAGCAGTACTTC

D: .
size: .
V: TRBV4-2
J: TRBJ1-5
CDR3: CASSQDKDQPQHF
DNA: TGTGCCAGCAGCCAAGACAAGGACCAGCCCCAGCATTTT

D: .
size: .
V: TRBV19
J: TRBJ1-2
CDR3: CASSIATGSNYGYTF
DNA: TGTGCCAGTAGTATCGCCACAGGGAGTAACTATGGCTACACCTTC

D: TRBD1
size: .
V: TRBV30
J: TRBJ1-2
CDR3: CAWTHSQGANYGYTF
DNA: TGTGCCTGGACCCATTCCCAGGGGGCTAACTATGGCTACACCTTC

D: .
size: few
V: TRBV5-1
J: TRBJ2-1
CDR3: CASMRAVGGANEQFF
DNA: TGCGCCAGCATGAGGGCGGTGGGTGGTGCGAATGAGCAGTTCTTC

D: .
size: .
V: TRBV5-8
J: TRBJ1-1
CDR3: CASSPLMVGTEAFF
DNA: TGTGCCAGCAGCCCCCTAATGGTGGGCACTGAAGCTTTCTTT

D: TRBD1
size: .
V: TRBV5-1
J: TRBJ1-6
CDR3: CASSLWKQGVEYNSPLHF
DNA: TGCGCCAGCAGCTTGTGGAAACAGGGGGTAGAGTATAATTCACCCCTCCACTTT

D: TRBD2
size: .
V: TRBV5-4
J: TRBJ2-3
CDR3: CASRPSGSPPDTQYF
DNA: TGTGCCAGCAGACCTAGCGGGAGTCCCCCAGATACACAGTATTTT

D: .
size: .
V: TRBV19
J: TRBJ1-2
CDR3: CASMRGGGYGYTF
DNA: TGTGCCAGTATGAGGGGCGGAGGCTATGGCTACACCTTC

D: .
size: once
V: TRBV30
J: TRBJ2-5
CDR3: CAWSDYYNEQYF
DNA: TGTGCCTGGAGTGACTACTACAATGAGCAGTACTTC

D: .
size: .
V: TRBV4-3
J: TRBJ1-4
CDR3: CASSQERAGGEKLFF
DNA: TGCGCCAGCAGCCAAGAGAGAGCCGGGGGTGAAAAACTGTTTTTT

D: .
size: many
V: TRBV4-2
J: TRBJ1-6
CDR3: CASSQDGGRGDSPLHF
DNA: TGTGCCAGCAGCCAAGATGGGGGGCGAGGGGACTCACCCCTCCACTTT

D: .
size: .
V: TRBV29-1
J: TRBJ2-7
CDR3: CSAGVSYEQYF
DNA: TGCAGCGCCGGGGTCTCCTACGAGCAGTACTTC

D: TRBD2
size: .
V: TRBV7-3
J: TRBJ2-3
CDR3: CASSLFAGGRDTQYF
DNA: TGTGCCAGCAGCTTATTTGCGGGGGGGCGGGATACGCAGTATTTT